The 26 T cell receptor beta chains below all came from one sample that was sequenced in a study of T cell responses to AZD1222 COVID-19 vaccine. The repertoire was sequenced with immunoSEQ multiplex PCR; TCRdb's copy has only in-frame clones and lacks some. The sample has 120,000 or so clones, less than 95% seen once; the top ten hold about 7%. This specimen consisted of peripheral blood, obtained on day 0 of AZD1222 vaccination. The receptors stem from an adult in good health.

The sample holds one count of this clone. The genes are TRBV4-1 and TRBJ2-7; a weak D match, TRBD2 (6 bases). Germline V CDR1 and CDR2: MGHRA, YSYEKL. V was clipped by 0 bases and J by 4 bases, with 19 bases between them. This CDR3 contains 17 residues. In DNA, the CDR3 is TGCGCCAGCAGCCAAGAGGGAGGCTGGGCGGGTCCTTACGAGCAGTACTTC. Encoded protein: CASSQEGGWAGPYEQYF.

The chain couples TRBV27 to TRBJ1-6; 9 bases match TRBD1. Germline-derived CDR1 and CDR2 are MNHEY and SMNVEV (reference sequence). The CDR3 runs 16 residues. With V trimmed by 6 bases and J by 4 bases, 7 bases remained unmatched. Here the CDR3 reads CASRKDRGVYNSPLHF. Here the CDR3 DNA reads TGTGCCAGCAGGAAGGACAGGGGCGTTTATAATTCACCCCTCCACTTT.

CDR3 bases: TGCGCCAGCAGCTTTTCACTAGCGGGAGCAGGCAATGAGCAGTTCTTC. Translating gives CASSFSLAGAGNEQFF. The chain joins TRBV5-1 to TRBJ2-1; 11 bases align to TRBD2. Germline trimming cut 2 bases from V and 6 bases from J; bases unmatched to any gene: 7. CDR3 size: 16 residues. From germline, CDR1 is SGHRS and CDR2 YFSETQ.

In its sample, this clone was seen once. The CDR3, as DNA: TGTGCCAGCAGTGACCGGGGGTGGGATCAGCCCCAGCATTTT. This codes for CASSDRGWDQPQHF. The rearrangement links TRBV28 to TRBJ1-5; TRBD1 might be the D (5 bases). Looked up from germline, CDR1 is MDHEN and CDR2 is SYDVKM. Trimming took 5 bases from V and 5 from J, leaving 13 bases between them. CDR3 length equals 14 residues.

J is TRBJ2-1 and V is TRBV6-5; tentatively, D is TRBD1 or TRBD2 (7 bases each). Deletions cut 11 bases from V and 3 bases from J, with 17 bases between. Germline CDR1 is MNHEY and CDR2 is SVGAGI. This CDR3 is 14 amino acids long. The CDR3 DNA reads TGTGCCGCAGGGGGGGATGCGAGCTACAATGAGCAGTTCTTC. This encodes CAAGGDASYNEQFF.

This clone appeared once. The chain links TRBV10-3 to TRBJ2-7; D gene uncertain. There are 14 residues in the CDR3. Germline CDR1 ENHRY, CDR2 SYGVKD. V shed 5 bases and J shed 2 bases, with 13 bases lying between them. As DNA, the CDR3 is TGTGCCATCAGTTCGTCAGGAAGTCCCTACGAGCAGTACTTC. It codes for CAISSSGSPYEQYF.

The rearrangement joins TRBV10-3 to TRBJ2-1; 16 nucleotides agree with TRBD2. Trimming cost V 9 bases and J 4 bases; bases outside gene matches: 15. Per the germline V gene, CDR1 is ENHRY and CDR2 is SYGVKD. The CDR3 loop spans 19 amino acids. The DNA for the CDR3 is TGTGCCATTCGAAGCGGGACTAGCGGGAGGGCTGGGGGGTACAATGAGCAGTTCTTC. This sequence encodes CAIRSGTSGRAGGYNEQFF.

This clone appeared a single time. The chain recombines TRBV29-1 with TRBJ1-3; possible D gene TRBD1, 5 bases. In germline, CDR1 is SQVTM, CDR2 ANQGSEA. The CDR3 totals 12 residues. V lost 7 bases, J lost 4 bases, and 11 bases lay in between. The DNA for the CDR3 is TGCAGCGCTGGCAGGGCGGGAAACACCATATATTTT. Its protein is CSAGRAGNTIYF.

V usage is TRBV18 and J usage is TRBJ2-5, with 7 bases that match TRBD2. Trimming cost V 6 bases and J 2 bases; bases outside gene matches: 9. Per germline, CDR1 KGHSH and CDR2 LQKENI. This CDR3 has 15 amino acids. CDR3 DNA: TGTGCCAGCTCCCCTGAGAAGGGAGGGCAAGAGACCCAGTACTTC. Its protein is CASSPEKGGQETQYF.

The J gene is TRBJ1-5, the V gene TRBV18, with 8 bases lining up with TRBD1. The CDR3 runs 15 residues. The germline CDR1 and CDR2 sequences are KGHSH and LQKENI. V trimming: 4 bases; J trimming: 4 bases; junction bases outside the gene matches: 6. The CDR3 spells CASSLRTGTNQPQHF. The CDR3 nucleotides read TGTGCCAGCTCACTTCGGACAGGGACTAATCAGCCCCAGCATTTT.

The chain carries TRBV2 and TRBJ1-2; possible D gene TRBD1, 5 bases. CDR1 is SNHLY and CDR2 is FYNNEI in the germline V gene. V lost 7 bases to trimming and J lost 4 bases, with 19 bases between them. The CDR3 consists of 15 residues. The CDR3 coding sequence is TGTGCCAGCAAAACTCAAGGGGTTCGGGGCTATGGCTACACCTTC. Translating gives CASKTQGVRGYGYTF.

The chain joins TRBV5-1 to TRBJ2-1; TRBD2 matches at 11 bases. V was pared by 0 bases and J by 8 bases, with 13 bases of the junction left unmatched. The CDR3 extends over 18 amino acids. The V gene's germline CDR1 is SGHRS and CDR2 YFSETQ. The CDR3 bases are TGCGCCAGCAGCTTGGCCGCCGGGTTTGGACTAGCGGGCCATGAGCAGTTCTTC. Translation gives CASSLAAGFGLAGHEQFF. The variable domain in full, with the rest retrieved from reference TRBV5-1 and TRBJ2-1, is KAGVTQTPRYLIKTRGQQVTLSCSPISGHRSVSWYQQTPGQGLQFLFEYFSETQRNKGNFPGRFSGRQFSNSRSEMNVSTLELGDSALYLCASSLAAGFGLAGHEQFFGPGTRLTVL.

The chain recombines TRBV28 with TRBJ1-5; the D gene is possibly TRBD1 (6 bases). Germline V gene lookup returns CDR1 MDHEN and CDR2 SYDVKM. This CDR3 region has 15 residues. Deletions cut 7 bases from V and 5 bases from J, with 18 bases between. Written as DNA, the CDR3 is TGTGCCAGCAACGGGGGGCCTAAGCCCCATCAGCCCCAGCATTTT. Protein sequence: CASNGGPKPHQPQHF.

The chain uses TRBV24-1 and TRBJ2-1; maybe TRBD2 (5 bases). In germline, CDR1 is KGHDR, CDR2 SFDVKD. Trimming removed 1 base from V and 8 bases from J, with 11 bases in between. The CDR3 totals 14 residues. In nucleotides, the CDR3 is TGTGCCACCAGTGATTTAGGGAGAGTGGATGAGCAGTTCTTC. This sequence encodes CATSDLGRVDEQFF.

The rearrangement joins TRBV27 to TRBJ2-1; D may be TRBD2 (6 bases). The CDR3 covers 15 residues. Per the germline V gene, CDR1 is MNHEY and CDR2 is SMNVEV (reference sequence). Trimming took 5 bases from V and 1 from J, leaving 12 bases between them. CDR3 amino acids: CASSPSGQSYNEQFF. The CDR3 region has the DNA TGTGCCAGCAGTCCCAGCGGGCAATCCTACAATGAGCAGTTCTTC.

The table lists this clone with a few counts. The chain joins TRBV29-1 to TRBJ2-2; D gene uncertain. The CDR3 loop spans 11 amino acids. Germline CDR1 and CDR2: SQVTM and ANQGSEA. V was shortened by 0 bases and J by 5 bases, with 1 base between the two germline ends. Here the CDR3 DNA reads TGCAGCGTTGAAGAGACCGGGGAGCTGTTTTTT. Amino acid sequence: CSVEETGELFF.

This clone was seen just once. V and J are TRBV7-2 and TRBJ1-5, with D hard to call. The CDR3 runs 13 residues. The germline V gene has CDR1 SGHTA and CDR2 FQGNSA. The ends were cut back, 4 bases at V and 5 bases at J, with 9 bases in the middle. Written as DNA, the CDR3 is TGTGCCAGCAGCTGGACTCAAGATCAGCCCCAGCATTTT. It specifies CASSWTQDQPQHF.

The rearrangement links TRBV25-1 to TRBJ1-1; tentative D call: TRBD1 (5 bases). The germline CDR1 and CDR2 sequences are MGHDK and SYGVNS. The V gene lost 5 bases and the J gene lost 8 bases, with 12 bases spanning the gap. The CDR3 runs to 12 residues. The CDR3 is CASSLGAREAFF. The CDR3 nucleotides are TGTGCCAGCAGTCTCGGGGCCCGAGAAGCTTTCTTT.

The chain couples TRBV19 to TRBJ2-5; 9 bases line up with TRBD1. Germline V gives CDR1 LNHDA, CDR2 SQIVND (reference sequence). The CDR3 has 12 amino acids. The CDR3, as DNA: TGTGCTACAGGGGGCTACCAAGAGACCCAGTACTTC. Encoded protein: CATGGYQETQYF.

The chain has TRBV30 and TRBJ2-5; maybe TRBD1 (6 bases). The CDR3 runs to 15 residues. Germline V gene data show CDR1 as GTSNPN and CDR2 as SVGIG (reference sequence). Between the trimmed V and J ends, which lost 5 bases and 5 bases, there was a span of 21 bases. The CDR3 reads CAWGTGTKDSETQYF. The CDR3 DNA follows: TGTGCCTGGGGTACCGGGACAAAGGATTCGGAGACCCAGTACTTC. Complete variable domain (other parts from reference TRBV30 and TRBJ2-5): SQTIHQWPATLVQPVGSPLSLECTVEGTSNPNLYWYRQAAGRGLQLLFYSVGIGQISSEVPQNLSASRPQDRQFILSSKKLLLSDSGFYLCAWGTGTKDSETQYFGPGTRLLVL.

The chain's CDR3 is CATSRDRGFPYNSPLHF. The CDR3 DNA is TGTGCCACCAGCAGAGATCGGGGGTTTCCCTATAATTCACCCCTCCACTTT. The chain recombines TRBV15 with TRBJ1-6; D is possibly TRBD1 (5 bases). Trimming took off 0 bases at V and 2 bases at J, with 11 bases between the two ends. The CDR3 covers 17 residues. The germline V gene encodes CDR1 LNHNV and CDR2 YYDKDF (reference sequence).

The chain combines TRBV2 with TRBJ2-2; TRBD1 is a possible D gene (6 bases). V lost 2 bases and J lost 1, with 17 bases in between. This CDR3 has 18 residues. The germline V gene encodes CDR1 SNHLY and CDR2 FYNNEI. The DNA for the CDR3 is TGTGCCAGCAGTGAACAGGGGACCGCCCCATTGAACACCGGGGAGCTGTTTTTT. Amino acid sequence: CASSEQGTAPLNTGELFF. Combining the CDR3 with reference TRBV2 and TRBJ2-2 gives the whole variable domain EPEVTQTPSHQVTQMGQEVILRCVPISNHLYFYWYRQILGQKVEFLVSFYNNEISEKSEIFDDQFSVERPDGSNFTLKIRSTKLEDSAMYFCASSEQGTAPLNTGELFFGEGSRLTVL.

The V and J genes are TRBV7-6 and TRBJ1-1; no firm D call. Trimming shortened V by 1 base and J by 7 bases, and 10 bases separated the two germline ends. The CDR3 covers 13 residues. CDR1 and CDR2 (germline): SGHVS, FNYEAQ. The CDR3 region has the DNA TGTGCCAGCAGCTTAGACGTGCACGGTGAAGCTTTCTTT. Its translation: CASSLDVHGEAFF.

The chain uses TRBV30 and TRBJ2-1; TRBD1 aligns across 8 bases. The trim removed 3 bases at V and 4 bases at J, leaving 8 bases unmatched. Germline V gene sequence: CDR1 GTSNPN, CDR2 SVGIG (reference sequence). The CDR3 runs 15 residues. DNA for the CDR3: TGTGCCTGGAGGCGACTGGGACAGGAGTACAATGAGCAGTTCTTC. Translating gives CAWRRLGQEYNEQFF.

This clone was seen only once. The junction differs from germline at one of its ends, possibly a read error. CDR3 in amino acids: CASSLGQRTGELFF. DNA for the CDR3: TGTGCTAGCAGTTTGGGACAACGCACCGGGGAGCTGTTTTTT. This chain joins TRBV7-7 and TRBJ2-2, with TRBD1 as a possible D gene (6 bases). CDR1 SSHAT and CDR2 FNYEAQ come from the germline V gene (reference sequence). The CDR3 runs to 14 residues.

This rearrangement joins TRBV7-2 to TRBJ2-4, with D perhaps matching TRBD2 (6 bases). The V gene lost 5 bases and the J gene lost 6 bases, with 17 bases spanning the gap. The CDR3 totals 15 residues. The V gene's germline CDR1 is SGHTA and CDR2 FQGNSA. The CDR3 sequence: CASSPTRGLGNIQYF. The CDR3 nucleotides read TGTGCCAGCAGCCCGACTAGGGGTTTGGGAAACATTCAGTACTTC.